This record looks at one T cell receptor (beta chain) sequence and its context. The table lists this clone with a count of one. Its antigen has not been determined. One base away there is no much larger clone; base qualities are not given. TCR CDR3 regions were amplified from genomic DNA by multiplex PCR using the deep immunoSEQ assay. For each cell subset, the extracted genomic DNA was distributed evenly across all wells of several immunoSEQ 96-well plates, and each plate served as one replicate. Each replicate PCR for sorted subsets received about 200 ng genomic DNA, equal to roughly 30,000 T cell genomes. Purified libraries were quantified with a Qubit 3.0 fluorometer, sized on a Bioanalyzer 2100, and re-quantified with the KAPA Library Quantification kit. Each immunoSEQ 96-well plate was sequenced on its own single-read 150-cycle Illumina NextSeq 550 flow cell. For the original study's pipeline: Because the immunoSEQ output held only junctional sequences and lacked quality scores, the filtering could not match the filtering applied to full-length reads. To assign V/J genes and CDR3, sequences were annotated against IMGT germline references using PyIR, a Python wrapper for IgBLAST v1.9. Reads with weak V/J assignments (E-value above 1e-6), missing CDR3, stop codons, out-of-frame junctions, or ambiguous translated residues were removed. V3J clonotypes were defined as sequences sharing an identical inferred V gene, J gene, and CDR3 amino acid sequence. Percentage overlap between repertoires was computed as shared unique clonotypes divided by the size of the smaller repertoire. Three approaches were used to assess repertoire richness: RTK rarefaction, the Chao1 estimator, and Recon v2.1 estimates of unobserved clonotypes. For all TCRbeta clonotypes obtained by the gDNA method from a handful of donors, generation probabilities were computed with OLGA. TCRdb obtained this table from immuneACCESS and retained in-frame rearrangements with V and J assigned. These tables miss some clones; where compared with another copy, unresolved V genes account for less than half of the shortfall, and the remainder is unexplained. V, J and clone size are those of that table, while D and trimming were read from the DNA. The sample profile shows around 1.9 million clones; roughly 91% of them were found once. Of the sample, about 1.5% falls within the top ten clones.

The data stem from a study of shared clonotypes between healthy human individuals (dated by TCRdb to 2019 to 2021). About the study as a whole: The cohort comprised a couple of women and a few men aged 18 to 49 years. For each donor, CD4 naive and CD4 memory were each run on three plates, CD8 naive on two plates, and CD8 memory on one plate. The study deeply sequenced blood TCR repertoires of about 5 healthy adults to estimate repertoire size and the extent of clonotype sharing between individuals. Per donor, leukapheresis produced somewhere between about 0.8 and 9 billion PBMCs. To increase sequencing depth and limit assay-specific biases, TCR repertoire library preparation and sequencing were carried out by different laboratories using diverse techniques. Broader findings and caveats from the paper: Rarefaction of sorted-subset datasets indicated incomplete sequencing despite the large sequencing depth. Sampling was restricted to blood, and TCR repertoires in tissues likely differ from the TCR repertoires found in blood. Compared with non-shared clonotypes, clonotypes shared by all four sorted-subset donors had higher generation probabilities. Approximately 4.8% of naive CD4, 3% to 3.5% of naive CD8, about 2.4% of memory CD4, and 0.4% of memory CD8 clonotypes were shared across a handful of donors. Larger estimated clonotype richness was generally found for naive subsets than for memory subsets. Because the study included a small number of donors, the genetic and exposure-history diversity represented was limited. Pairwise subsampling led to the expectation that sequencing depth would affect the degree of clonotype sharing among donors.

CD8 naive samples were obtained by positive selection for CCR7 among CD45RO-negative cells, yielding a CD45RA+CCR7+ population from which TemRA cells were excluded. The donors were healthy, HIV-negative adults with no recently reported acute infections or vaccinations. All donors were Caucasian adults living in Nashville, Tennessee, USA. Blood was collected by leukapheresis, and PBMCs were isolated by Ficoll-Histopaque density gradient centrifugation and then cryopreserved in liquid nitrogen vapor phase. Purity and quantity of every magnetically sorted T cell population were checked by analytical flow cytometry. Genomic DNA was isolated from every sorted fraction and measured by UV absorbance on a Nanodrop 2000c. V and J are trimmed by 1 base and 0 bases, and the gene matches miss 1 base of the junction. From the cysteine through the phenylalanine, the CDR3 covers 16 amino acids. The kept DNA is CDR3 alone, 48 bases in frame from the first base. Taken from the germline V gene, the CDR1 and CDR2 loops are SGHTA and FQGNSA.

Rearrangement joined TRBV7-2 to TRBJ2-5, with TRBD2 identical over 11 junction bases. The receptor's source is a man aged 18 to 29 in good health. Some clones in this sample may be carry-over from other donors' samples. The specimen sequenced was naive CD8+ T cells from PBMCs. The label giving this sample's cell subset or site can be read as: CD45RA+CCR7+. The CDR3 corresponds to CASSLVGLADQETQYF. The nucleotide sequence is TGTGCCAGCAGCTTAGTGGGACTAGCGGACCAAGAGACCCAGTACTTC.